These T cell receptor beta chains were read from a single sample in a study of control samples from healthy donors and cancer patients. Here immunoSEQ multiplex PCR was the method, and the copy in TCRdb shows in-frame clones only, minus some. This sample has 160,000 or so clones, with roughly 94% found just once. The sequencing sample was made of blood. These receptors were taken from a woman in her forties in good health. CDR3s include the opening cysteine and the closing phenylalanine or tryptophan. The order of the fields is J gene, clone size, D gene, V gene, CDR3 protein, CDR3 DNA. A D gene is named only where the DNA matches it firmly. Part of the rows lack a size; the others show once, few, many or a class for expanded clones.

J: TRBJ2-1
size: .
D: TRBD2
V: TRBV15
CDR3: CATSRGALFSGSRQFF
DNA: TGTGCCACCAGCAGAGGGGCGTTATTTAGCGGGAGCCGTCAGTTCTTC

J: TRBJ2-7
size: .
D: TRBD1
V: TRBV5-1
CDR3: CASRPTGFQGYEQYF
DNA: TGCGCCAGCAGACCGACAGGGTTCCAGGGGTACGAGCAGTACTTC

J: TRBJ1-4
size: .
D: TRBD1
V: TRBV10-3
CDR3: CAIRGTENEKLFF
DNA: TGTGCCATCAGGGGGACAGAAAATGAAAAACTGTTTTTT

J: TRBJ1-2
size: .
D: .
V: TRBV5-5
CDR3: CASSLLGTFGYTF
DNA: TGTGCCAGCAGCCTCCTTGGAACCTTTGGCTACACCTTC

J: TRBJ2-2
size: .
D: TRBD2
V: TRBV5-4
CDR3: CASSLTSGGTGELFF
DNA: TGTGCCAGCAGCTTGACCAGCGGGGGGACCGGGGAGCTGTTTTTT

J: TRBJ2-5
size: .
D: TRBD2
V: TRBV11-2
CDR3: CASGRGAQETQYF
DNA: TGTGCCAGCGGGAGGGGAGCCCAAGAGACCCAGTACTTC

J: TRBJ2-5
size: .
D: .
V: TRBV6-2/TRBV6-3
CDR3: CASSYRAGRETQYF
DNA: TGTGCCAGCAGTTACCGGGCAGGGAGAGAGACCCAGTACTTC

J: TRBJ1-1
size: .
D: .
V: TRBV7-9
CDR3: CASSLGSGRAGTEAFF
DNA: TGTGCCAGCAGCTTAGGGAGCGGCCGAGCAGGCACTGAAGCTTTCTTT

J: TRBJ1-1
size: .
D: TRBD1
V: TRBV5-8
CDR3: CASSPWTGTEAFF
DNA: TGTGCCAGCAGCCCGTGGACAGGTACTGAAGCTTTCTTT

J: TRBJ1-2
size: .
D: TRBD1
V: TRBV6-5
CDR3: CASGQGNYGYTF
DNA: TGTGCCAGCGGACAGGGGAACTATGGCTACACCTTC

J: TRBJ1-2
size: .
D: .
V: TRBV19
CDR3: CASSTGARLYGYTF
DNA: TGTGCCAGTAGTACAGGGGCGCGACTCTATGGCTACACCTTC

J: TRBJ2-1
size: .
D: TRBD2
V: TRBV4-2
CDR3: CASSQVAGGPPEQFF
DNA: TGTGCCAGCAGCCAAGTGGCGGGAGGCCCCCCTGAGCAGTTCTTC

J: TRBJ1-2
size: .
D: .
V: TRBV29-1
CDR3: CSVDRGSIDYTF
DNA: TGCAGCGTTGATAGAGGATCGATCGACTACACCTTC

J: TRBJ1-1
size: once
D: .
V: TRBV2
CDR3: CASKGDAGTEAFF
DNA: TGTGCCAGCAAAGGGGATGCTGGCACTGAAGCTTTCTTT

J: TRBJ2-5
size: .
D: TRBD2
V: TRBV7-7
CDR3: CASSLTAGWETQYF
DNA: TGTGCTAGCAGCTTGACAGCGGGATGGGAGACCCAGTACTTC

J: TRBJ2-3
size: .
D: TRBD2
V: TRBV30
CDR3: CAWSPHASGVGGFTDTQYF
DNA: TGTGCCTGGAGTCCCCATGCTAGCGGGGTGGGGGGTTTCACAGATACGCAGTATTTT

J: TRBJ2-7
size: .
D: .
V: TRBV28
CDR3: CASSNPGRGLYEQYF
DNA: TGTGCCAGCAGTAATCCGGGACGCGGTCTCTACGAGCAGTACTTC

J: TRBJ2-3
size: .
D: .
V: TRBV18
CDR3: CASSPLAVGASTDTQYF
DNA: TGTGCCAGCTCACCCCTAGCGGTGGGGGCTAGCACAGATACGCAGTATTTT

J: TRBJ2-1
size: .
D: .
V: TRBV6-1
CDR3: CASSELAVRVQNEQFF
DNA: TGTGCCAGCAGTGAATTGGCGGTCAGGGTACAAAATGAGCAGTTCTTC

J: TRBJ2-1
size: .
D: TRBD2
V: TRBV6-5
CDR3: CASRLAGGNEQFF
DNA: TGTGCCAGTCGTTTGGCGGGGGGGAATGAGCAGTTCTTC

J: TRBJ1-5
size: .
D: .
V: TRBV19
CDR3: CASSIAGTRKYSNQPQHF
DNA: TGTGCCAGTAGTATAGCTGGGACAAGGAAATATAGCAATCAGCCCCAGCATTTT

J: TRBJ1-2
size: .
D: .
V: TRBV19
CDR3: CASSIGKGYYGYTF
DNA: TGTGCCAGTAGTATAGGGAAGGGATACTATGGCTACACCTTC

J: TRBJ1-1
size: .
D: TRBD1
V: TRBV6-1
CDR3: CASSVPGQGRRMGAFF
DNA: TGTGCCAGCAGTGTTCCGGGACAGGGACGAAGGATGGGAGCTTTCTTT

J: TRBJ2-3
size: .
D: TRBD2
V: TRBV5-4
CDR3: CASSLRVAGGPTDTQYF
DNA: TGTGCCAGCAGCTTGCGGGTAGCGGGAGGGCCTACGGATACGCAGTATTTT

J: TRBJ1-6
size: .
D: TRBD1
V: TRBV4-3
CDR3: CASSQERTGDHSPLHF
DNA: TGCGCCAGCAGCCAAGAAAGGACAGGTGATCATTCACCCCTCCACTTT

J: TRBJ2-7
size: .
D: .
V: TRBV19
CDR3: CASSMVGSYEQYF
DNA: TGTGCCAGTAGTATGGTAGGGAGCTACGAGCAGTACTTC

J: TRBJ1-2
size: .
D: .
V: TRBV13
CDR3: CASSPRAARVARDGYTF
DNA: TGTGCCAGCAGCCCCCGGGCAGCGCGGGTCGCCCGGGATGGCTACACCTTC

J: TRBJ1-5
size: .
D: TRBD1
V: TRBV7-8
CDR3: CASSSRTGENQPQHF
DNA: TGTGCCAGCAGCTCGAGAACAGGGGAGAACCAGCCCCAGCATTTT

J: TRBJ1-2
size: few
D: .
V: TRBV29-1
CDR3: CSTELGYGYTF
DNA: TGCAGCACGGAGTTAGGCTATGGCTACACCTTC

J: TRBJ1-1
size: .
D: TRBD1
V: TRBV20-1
CDR3: CSASWTGKAFF
DNA: TGCAGTGCTAGCTGGACAGGGAAAGCTTTCTTT

J: TRBJ1-6
size: .
D: TRBD1
V: TRBV2
CDR3: CASSRTGGWGSPLHF
DNA: TGTGCCAGCAGCCGGACAGGGGGCTGGGGTTCACCCCTCCACTTT

J: TRBJ2-7
size: once
D: .
V: TRBV5-1
CDR3: CASSLVTGSYEQYF
DNA: TGCGCCAGCAGCCTGGTGACAGGCTCCTACGAGCAGTACTTC

J: TRBJ1-1
size: .
D: .
V: TRBV6-5
CDR3: CASRRNTEAFF
DNA: TGTGCCAGCAGAAGGAACACTGAAGCTTTCTTT

J: TRBJ1-1
size: .
D: .
V: TRBV19
CDR3: CASSMPVNTEAFF
DNA: TGTGCCAGTAGTATGCCGGTGAACACTGAAGCTTTCTTT

J: TRBJ1-1
size: .
D: .
V: TRBV6-6
CDR3: CASGNLAFF
DNA: TGTGCCAGCGGAAACCTGGCTTTCTTT